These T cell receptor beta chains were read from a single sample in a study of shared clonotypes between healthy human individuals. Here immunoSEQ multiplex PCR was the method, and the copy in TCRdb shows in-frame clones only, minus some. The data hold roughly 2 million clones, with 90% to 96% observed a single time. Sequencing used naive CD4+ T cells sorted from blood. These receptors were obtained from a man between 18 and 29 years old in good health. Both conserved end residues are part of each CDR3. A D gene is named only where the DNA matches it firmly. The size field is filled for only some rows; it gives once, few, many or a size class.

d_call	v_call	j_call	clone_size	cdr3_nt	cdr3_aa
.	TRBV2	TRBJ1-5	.	TGTGCCAGCAGTGAACGGGCAGTTGGCAATCAGCCCCAGCATTTT	CASSERAVGNQPQHF
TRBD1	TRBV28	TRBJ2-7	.	TGTGCCAGCAGCCGACAGGGTATCTACGAGCAGTACTTC	CASSRQGIYEQYF
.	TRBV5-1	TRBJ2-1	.	TGCGCCAGCAGCCCAGGGGCAAGCTCCTACAATGAGCAGTTCTTC	CASSPGASSYNEQFF
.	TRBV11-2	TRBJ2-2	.	TGTGCCAGCAGCTCTCCCTTCGGATCCGGGGAGCTGTTTTTT	CASSSPFGSGELFF
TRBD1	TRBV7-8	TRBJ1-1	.	TGTGCCAGCAGCCCAGTATGGGCCAGACGGGACAGGGGCATGAACACTGAAGCTTTCTTT	CASSPVWARRDRGMNTEAFF
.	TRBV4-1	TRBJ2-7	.	TGCGCCAGCAGCCAAGATTACGGGGACTTTCCCTACGAGCAGTACTTC	CASSQDYGDFPYEQYF
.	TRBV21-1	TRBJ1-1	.	TGTGCCAGCAGCCATCGTCTGGGCATGAACACTGAAGCTTTCTTT	CASSHRLGMNTEAFF
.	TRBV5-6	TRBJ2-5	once	TGTGCCAGCAGCTCAGGACGGGACCGGGAGACCCAGTACTTC	CASSSGRDRETQYF
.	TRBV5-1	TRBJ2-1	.	TGCGCCAGCAGCTTGGGCGCGCTCGTACCCTCCTACAATGAGCAGTTCTTC	CASSLGALVPSYNEQFF
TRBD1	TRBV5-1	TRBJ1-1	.	TGCGCCAGCAGCTCTGACAGGGAGAACACTGAAGCTTTCTTT	CASSSDRENTEAFF
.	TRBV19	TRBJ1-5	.	TGTGCCAGTAGTATTGGATCCCGCAATCAGCCCCAGCATTTT	CASSIGSRNQPQHF
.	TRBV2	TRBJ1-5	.	TGTGCCAGCTGTCCCGATAGCAATCAGCCCCAGCATTTT	CASCPDSNQPQHF
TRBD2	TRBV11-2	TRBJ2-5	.	TGTGCCAGCAGCTTAGTTGCCGGGGGGGGCCAAGAGACCCAGTACTTC	CASSLVAGGGQETQYF
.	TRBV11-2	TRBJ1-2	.	TGTGCCAGCAGCTCCGGGGTAGATGGCTACACCTTC	CASSSGVDGYTF
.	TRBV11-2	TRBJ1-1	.	TGTGCCAGCAGCTTACGGGGGAACGACGCTGAAGCTTTCTTT	CASSLRGNDAEAFF
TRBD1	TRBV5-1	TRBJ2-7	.	TGCGCCAGCAGCCGTATGCCGGGACAGGGGAACTACGAGCAGTACTTC	CASSRMPGQGNYEQYF
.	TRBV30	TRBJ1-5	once	TGTGCCTGGAGTGTACAAACCGATCAGCCCCAGCATTTT	CAWSVQTDQPQHF
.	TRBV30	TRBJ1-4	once	TGTGCCTGGAGTGTACAAAGGGGCCAGAATGAAAAACTGTTTTTT	CAWSVQRGQNEKLFF
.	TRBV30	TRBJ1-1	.	TGTGCCTGGAGTTCCCCCTTGGCAGGTATGAACACTGAAGCTTTCTTT	CAWSSPLAGMNTEAFF
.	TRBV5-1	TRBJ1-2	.	TGCGCCAGCAGCTTGTTGGTGGGGACCTATGGCTACACCTTC	CASSLLVGTYGYTF
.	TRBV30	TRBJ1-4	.	TGTGCCTGGAAACTACCAGGCAGGGATTCGGAAAAACTGTTTTTT	CAWKLPGRDSEKLFF
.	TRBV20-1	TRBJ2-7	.	TGCAGTGCTAGAAATCCCTCGGAGCAGTACTTC	CSARNPSEQYF
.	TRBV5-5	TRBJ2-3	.	TGTGCCAGCAGCTTGGTGACAGATACGCAGTATTTT	CASSLVTDTQYF